In its sample, the clone carrying this T cell receptor (beta chain) was seen many times. Antigen unknown. Assembly of TCR beta libraries relied on iRepertoire HTBI primers together with Arm-PCR of CDR3 regions. In the study's own analysis: Throughout the samples, researchers identified 60 to 70 TRBV and 13 to 15 TRBJ segments. TCRdb used MiXCR to reprocess the multiplex PCR reads, holding one entry per CDR3 protein. TCRdb assigned the V and J calls; the authors' analysis was not used. The sample lists over 350,000 distinct CDR3 sequences, approximately 14% occurring once. The time point denotes: newly diagnosed GD, antithyroid drugs for less than 3 months. With RNA extracted from PBMCs as input, the TCR library was made. This sample was taken from a study of regulatory T cells in long-lasting Graves disease. Study-wide points: Relative to new patients (approximately 1,000), persistent patients exhibited greater sharing of public clonotypes (2,741).

CDR1 and CDR2 from the germline V gene are MDHEN and SYDVKM. The V end was cut by 3 bases, the J end by 7 bases, with 22 bases between. The CDR3 is made up of 16 amino acids. The data were also submitted as part of a second study, on T cells in Graves' hyperthyroidism and ophthalmopathy.

The TCR comes from a woman between 50 and 59 years old with Graves disease. The V and J genes are TRBV28 and TRBJ2-7; a weak D match, TRBD2 (7 bases). This material consisted of peripheral blood mononuclear cells (PBMCs), taken at new diagnosis, from a patient treated with antithyroid drugs. The CDR3: CASSLYRVWGRGEQYF. The CDR3, as DNA: TGTGCCAGCAGTTTGTACCGAGTTTGGGGGAGGGGGGAGCAGTACTTC.